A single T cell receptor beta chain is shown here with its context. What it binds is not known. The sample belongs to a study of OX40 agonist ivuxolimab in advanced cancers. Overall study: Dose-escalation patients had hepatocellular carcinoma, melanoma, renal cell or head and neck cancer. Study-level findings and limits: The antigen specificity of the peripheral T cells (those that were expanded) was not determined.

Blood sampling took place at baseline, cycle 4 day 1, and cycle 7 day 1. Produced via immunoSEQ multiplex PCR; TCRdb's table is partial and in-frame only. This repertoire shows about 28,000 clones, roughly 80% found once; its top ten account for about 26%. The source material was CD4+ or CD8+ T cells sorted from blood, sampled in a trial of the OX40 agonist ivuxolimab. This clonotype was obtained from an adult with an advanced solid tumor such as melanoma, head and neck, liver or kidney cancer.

For the CDR3, the DNA is TGTGCCAGCGAAATCTTGGCCGGGTATGGCTACACCTTC. Amino acids: CASEILAGYGYTF. This chain links TRBV2 with TRBJ1-2, with unresolved D. Germline lookup yields CDR1 SNHLY and CDR2 FYNNEI. The CDR3 sequence is 13 residues long. The V and J ends lost 8 bases and 5 bases respectively, with 15 bases between them.